The 10 T cell receptor beta chains given below trace back to one sample, sequenced in a study of cytomegalovirus exposure and HLA in healthy donors. In the PCR, 60 Vbeta and 13 Jbeta primers were used. Profiled with immunoSEQ multiplex PCR; TCRdb holds only in-frame clones, not every one. The sample lists around 150,000 clones; roughly three quarters were seen once. The sequencing sample was made of PBMCs. The receptor set was obtained from a human donor in good health.

Written as DNA, the CDR3 is TGTGCCTGGAGTGTTAGGGACAGTTTCCATCAGCCCCAGCATTTT. It encodes CAWSVRDSFHQPQHF. The chain recombines TRBV30 with TRBJ1-5, with 7 bases identical to TRBD1. J gave up 5 bases and V 0 bases, and 7 bases lay outside the gene matches. Germline assignment: CDR1 GTSNPN and CDR2 SVGIG (reference sequence). The CDR3 is 15 amino acids. Full variable domain (rest looked up from reference TRBV30 and TRBJ1-5): SQTIHQWPATLVQPVGSPLSLECTVEGTSNPNLYWYRQAAGRGLQLLFYSVGIGQISSEVPQNLSASRPQDRQFILSSKKLLLSDSGFYLCAWSVRDSFHQPQHFGDGTRLSIL.

The chain is built from TRBV5-1 and TRBJ2-3; 11 nucleotides match TRBD2. The trim removed 0 bases at V and 4 bases at J, leaving 4 bases unmatched. Germline V CDR1 and CDR2: SGHRS, YFSETQ. The CDR3 consists of 16 residues. This CDR3 is CASSLELAGVSDTQYF. CDR3 bases: TGCGCCAGCAGCTTGGAACTAGCGGGAGTATCAGATACGCAGTATTTT.

This clone was observed a few times. The chain joins TRBV27 to TRBJ1-5; perhaps TRBD1 as D (5 bases). Germline V gene data show CDR1 as MNHEY and CDR2 as SMNVEV (reference sequence). The V and J ends lost 6 bases and 5 bases respectively, with 17 bases between them. CDR3 size: 15 residues. CDR3 nucleotides: TGTGCCAGCAGCTCGGGACTTCCTCCCCATCAGCCCCAGCATTTT. Translating gives CASSSGLPPHQPQHF.

This chain uses TRBV6-5 with TRBJ2-1; 8 bases map to TRBD1. The CDR3 extends over 16 amino acids. Unmatched junction bases numbered 17, after V lost 2 bases and J lost 14 bases. Germline V gene lookup returns CDR1 MNHEY and CDR2 SVGAGI. The CDR3 sequence is CASSYKTGAGGVEEFF. The CDR3 nucleotides read TGTGCCAGCAGTTACAAGACAGGGGCAGGAGGAGTAGAGGAGTTCTTC.

The CDR3 DNA sequence: TGTGCCAGTAGTTTCAGCTCGGGACTAGCGCCAGACAATGAGCAGTTCTTC. Its protein is CASSFSSGLAPDNEQFF. The chain links TRBV19 to TRBJ2-1; 10 nucleotides line up with TRBD2. The CDR3 totals 17 residues. Trimming removed 5 bases from V and 5 bases from J; junction bases left unmatched: 12. Germline loops: CDR1 LNHDA, CDR2 SQIVND (reference sequence). Full variable domain (rest looked up from reference TRBV19 and TRBJ2-1): DGGITQSPKYLFRKEGQNVTLSCEQNLNHDAMYWYRQDPGQGLRLIYYSQIVNDFQKGDIAEGYSVSREKKESFPLTVTSAQKNPTAFYLCASSFSSGLAPDNEQFFGPGTRLTVL.

The V call is TRBV6-1, the J call TRBJ1-2, with 9 bases lining up with TRBD1. The CDR3 contains 14 residues. V lost 4 bases to trimming and J lost 4 bases; unmatched junction nucleotides: 4. CDR1 MNHNS and CDR2 SASEGT come from the germline V gene. The CDR3 sequence: CASSGLQGAYGYTF. The DNA for the CDR3 is TGTGCCAGCAGTGGGTTACAGGGGGCCTATGGCTACACCTTC.

This chain links TRBV30 with TRBJ2-1; 7 positions match TRBD1. J gave up 4 bases and V 3 bases, and 6 bases lay outside the gene matches. The CDR3 has 14 amino acids. Germline values: CDR1 GTSNPN, CDR2 SVGIG (reference sequence). The DNA of the CDR3 is TGTGCCTGGAGCAGGGGGTCCGAATACAATGAGCAGTTCTTC. Amino acid sequence: CAWSRGSEYNEQFF.

The chain joins TRBV28 to TRBJ1-2; 11 positions agree with TRBD1. Germline-derived CDR1 and CDR2 are MDHEN and SYDVKM. Unmatched junction bases numbered 10, after V lost 5 bases and J lost 8 bases. This CDR3 comprises 15 residues. The CDR3: CASSPGQGALIGYTF. CDR3 coding DNA: TGTGCCAGCAGTCCCGGACAGGGGGCCTTGATAGGCTACACCTTC.

CDR3 nucleotide sequence: TGTGCCAGCAGCCAAGTGGCAGATAATGGCTACACCTTC. Protein sequence: CASSQVADNGYTF. The chain employs TRBV4-2 and TRBJ1-2; D is uncertain. The CDR3 is 13 amino acids. The germline V gene encodes CDR1 LGHNA and CDR2 YNFKEQ. The V end was cut by 1 base, the J end by 6 bases, with 9 bases between.

This clone came up a few times. The J gene is TRBJ1-2, the V gene TRBV27; a possible D gene is TRBD1 (5 bases). In germline, CDR1 is MNHEY, CDR2 SMNVEV (reference sequence). Trimming removed 5 bases at V and 7 bases at J, with 14 bases between. The CDR3 sequence is 13 residues long. This chain's CDR3 is CASSAQGSGGYTF. CDR3 DNA sequence: TGTGCCAGCAGTGCCCAGGGCTCTGGTGGCTACACCTTC.